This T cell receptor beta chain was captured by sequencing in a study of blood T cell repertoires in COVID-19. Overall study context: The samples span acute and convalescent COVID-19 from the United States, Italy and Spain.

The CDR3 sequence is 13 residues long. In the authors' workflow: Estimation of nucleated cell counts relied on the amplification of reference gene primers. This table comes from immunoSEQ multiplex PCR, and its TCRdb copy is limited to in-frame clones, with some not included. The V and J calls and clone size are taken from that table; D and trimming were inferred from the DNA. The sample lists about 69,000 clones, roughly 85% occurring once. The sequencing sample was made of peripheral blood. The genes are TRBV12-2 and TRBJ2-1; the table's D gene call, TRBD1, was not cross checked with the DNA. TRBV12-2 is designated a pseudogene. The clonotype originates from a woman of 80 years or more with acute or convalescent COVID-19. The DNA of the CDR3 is TGTGCAAGTCGCTGCAACAGGTACAATGAGCAGTTCTTC. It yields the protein CASRCNRYNEQFF.